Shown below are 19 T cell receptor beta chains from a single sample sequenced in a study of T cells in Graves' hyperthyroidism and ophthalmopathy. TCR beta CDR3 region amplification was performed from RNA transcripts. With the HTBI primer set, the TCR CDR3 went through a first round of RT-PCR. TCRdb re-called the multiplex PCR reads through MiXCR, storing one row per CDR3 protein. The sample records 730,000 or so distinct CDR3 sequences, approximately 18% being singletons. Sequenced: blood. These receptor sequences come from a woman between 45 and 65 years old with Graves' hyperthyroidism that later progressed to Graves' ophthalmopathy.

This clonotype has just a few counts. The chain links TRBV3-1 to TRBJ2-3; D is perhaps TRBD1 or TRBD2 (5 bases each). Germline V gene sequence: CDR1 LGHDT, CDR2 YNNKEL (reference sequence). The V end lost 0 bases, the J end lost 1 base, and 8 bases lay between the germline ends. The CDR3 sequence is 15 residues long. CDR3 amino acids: CASSQDLGGTDTQYF. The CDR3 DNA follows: TGTGCCAGCAGCCAAGATTTGGGGGGCACAGATACGCAGTATTTT.

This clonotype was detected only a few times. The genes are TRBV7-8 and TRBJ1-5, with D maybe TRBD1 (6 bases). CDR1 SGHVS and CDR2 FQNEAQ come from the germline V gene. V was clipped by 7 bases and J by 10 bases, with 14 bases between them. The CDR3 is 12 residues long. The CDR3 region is CASKRQDEPQHF. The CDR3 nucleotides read TGTGCCAGCAAGCGACAGGATGAACCCCAGCATTTT.

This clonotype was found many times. CDR3 loop: CSATGTLTLEGYTDTQYF. CDR3 sequence (DNA): TGCAGTGCTACCGGGACCCTCACTCTAGAGGGTTACACAGATACGCAGTATTTT. The chain combines TRBV20-1 with TRBJ2-3; perhaps D is TRBD1 or TRBD2 (5 bases each). CDR3 size: 18 residues. Germline CDR1 and CDR2: DFQATT and SNEGSKA (reference sequence). Deletions cut 4 bases from V and 2 bases from J, with 25 bases between.

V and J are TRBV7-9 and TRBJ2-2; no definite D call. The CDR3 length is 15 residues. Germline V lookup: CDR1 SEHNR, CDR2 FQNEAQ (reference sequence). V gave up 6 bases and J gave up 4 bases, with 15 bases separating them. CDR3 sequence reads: CASRPPTKVTGELFF. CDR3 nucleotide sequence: TGTGCCAGCAGACCTCCTACGAAAGTCACCGGGGAGCTGTTTTTT.

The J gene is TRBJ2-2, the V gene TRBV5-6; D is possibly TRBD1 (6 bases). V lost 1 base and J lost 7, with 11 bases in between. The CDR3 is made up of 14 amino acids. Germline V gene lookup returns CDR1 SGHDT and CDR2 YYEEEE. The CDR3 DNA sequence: TGTGCCAGCAGCTTGACAGGGTTTTACGGGGAGCTGTTTTTT. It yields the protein CASSLTGFYGELFF. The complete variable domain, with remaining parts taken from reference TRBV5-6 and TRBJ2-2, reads DAGVTQSPTHLIKTRGQQVTLRCSPKSGHDTVSWYQQALGQGPQFIFQYYEEEERQRGNFPDRFSGHQFPNYSSELNVNALLLGDSALYLCASSLTGFYGELFFGEGSRLTVL.

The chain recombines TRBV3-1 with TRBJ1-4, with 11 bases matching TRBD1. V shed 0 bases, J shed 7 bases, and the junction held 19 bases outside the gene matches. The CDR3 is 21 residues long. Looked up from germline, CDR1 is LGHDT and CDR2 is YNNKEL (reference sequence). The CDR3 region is CASSQEWGGFSKDRGPEKLFF. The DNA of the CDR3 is TGTGCCAGCAGCCAAGAGTGGGGGGGTTTTTCCAAGGACAGGGGGCCTGAAAAACTGTTTTTT.

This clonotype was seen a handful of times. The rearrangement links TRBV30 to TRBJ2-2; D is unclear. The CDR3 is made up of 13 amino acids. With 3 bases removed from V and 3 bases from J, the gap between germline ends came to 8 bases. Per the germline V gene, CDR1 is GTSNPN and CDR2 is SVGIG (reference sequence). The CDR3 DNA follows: TGTGCCTGGAGCCCCGGGCACACCGGGGAGCTGTTTTTT. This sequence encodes CAWSPGHTGELFF.

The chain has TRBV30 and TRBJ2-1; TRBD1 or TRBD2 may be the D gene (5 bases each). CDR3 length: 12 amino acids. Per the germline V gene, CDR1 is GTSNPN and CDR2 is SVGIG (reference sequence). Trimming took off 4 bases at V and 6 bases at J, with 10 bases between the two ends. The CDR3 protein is CAWTPGRNEQFF. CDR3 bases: TGTGCCTGGACTCCGGGACGCAATGAGCAGTTCTTC.

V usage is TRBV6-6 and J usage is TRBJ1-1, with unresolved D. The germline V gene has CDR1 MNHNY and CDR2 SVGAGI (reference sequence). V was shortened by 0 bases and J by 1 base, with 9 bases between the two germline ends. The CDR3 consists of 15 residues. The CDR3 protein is CASSYSAAGNTEAFF. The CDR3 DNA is TGTGCCAGCAGTTACTCGGCTGCCGGGAACACTGAAGCTTTCTTT.

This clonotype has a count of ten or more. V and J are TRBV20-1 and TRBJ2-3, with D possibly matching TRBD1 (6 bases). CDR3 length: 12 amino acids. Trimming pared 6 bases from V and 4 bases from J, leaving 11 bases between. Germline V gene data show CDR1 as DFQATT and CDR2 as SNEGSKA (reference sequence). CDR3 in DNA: TGCAGTGCCGGCCCAGGGGCAGATACGCAGTATTTT. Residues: CSAGPGADTQYF.

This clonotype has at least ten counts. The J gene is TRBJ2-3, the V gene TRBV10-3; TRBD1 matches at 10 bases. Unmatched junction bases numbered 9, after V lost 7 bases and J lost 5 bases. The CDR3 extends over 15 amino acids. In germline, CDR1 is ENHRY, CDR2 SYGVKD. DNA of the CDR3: TGTGCCATCACGTCCCGGGACAGGGGAGGAGATACGCAGTATTTT. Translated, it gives CAITSRDRGGDTQYF.

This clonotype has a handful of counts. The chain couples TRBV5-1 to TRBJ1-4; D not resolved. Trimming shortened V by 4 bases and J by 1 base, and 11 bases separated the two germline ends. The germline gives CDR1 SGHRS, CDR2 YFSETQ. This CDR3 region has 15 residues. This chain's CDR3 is CASSSAGRTNEKLFF. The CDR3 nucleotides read TGCGCCAGCAGCAGCGCCGGGCGAACTAATGAAAAACTGTTTTTT.

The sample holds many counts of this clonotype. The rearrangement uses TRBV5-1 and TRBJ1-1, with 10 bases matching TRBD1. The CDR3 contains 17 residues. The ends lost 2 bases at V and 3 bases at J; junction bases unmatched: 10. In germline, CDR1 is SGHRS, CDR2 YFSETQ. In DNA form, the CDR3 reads TGCGCCAGCAGCTTTCCGACAGGGGGCTTAGGCGACACTGAAGCTTTCTTT. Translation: CASSFPTGGLGDTEAFF.

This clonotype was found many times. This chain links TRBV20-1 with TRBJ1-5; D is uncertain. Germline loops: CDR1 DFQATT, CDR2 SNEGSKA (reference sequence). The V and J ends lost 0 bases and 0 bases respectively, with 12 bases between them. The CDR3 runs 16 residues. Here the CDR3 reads CSARDVVGSSNQPQHF. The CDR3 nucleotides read TGCAGTGCTAGAGATGTTGTCGGATCTAGCAATCAGCCCCAGCATTTT.

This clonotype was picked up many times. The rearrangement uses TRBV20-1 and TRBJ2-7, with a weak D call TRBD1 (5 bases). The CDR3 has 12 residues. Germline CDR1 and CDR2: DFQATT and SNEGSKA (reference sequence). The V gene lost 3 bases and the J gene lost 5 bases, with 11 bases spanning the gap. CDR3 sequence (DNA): TGCAGTGCTAGTAATCCAGGGCACGAGCAGTACTTC. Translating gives CSASNPGHEQYF.

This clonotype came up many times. This CDR3 is CASSSPGGYEQFF. CDR3 sequence (DNA): TGTGCCAGCAGCTCCCCAGGAGGATACGAGCAGTTCTTC. This chain uses TRBV11-3 with TRBJ2-1; D may be TRBD2 (5 bases). The V end lost 4 bases, the J end lost 10 bases, and 14 bases lay between the germline ends. The CDR3 has 13 amino acids. Germline V gives CDR1 SGHNT, CDR2 YENEEA.

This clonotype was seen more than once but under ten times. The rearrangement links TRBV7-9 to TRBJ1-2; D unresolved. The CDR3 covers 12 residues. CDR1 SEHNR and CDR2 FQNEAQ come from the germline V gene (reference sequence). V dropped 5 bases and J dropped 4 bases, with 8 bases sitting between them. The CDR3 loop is CASSPESYGYTF. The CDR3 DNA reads TGTGCCAGCAGCCCTGAGAGCTATGGCTACACCTTC.

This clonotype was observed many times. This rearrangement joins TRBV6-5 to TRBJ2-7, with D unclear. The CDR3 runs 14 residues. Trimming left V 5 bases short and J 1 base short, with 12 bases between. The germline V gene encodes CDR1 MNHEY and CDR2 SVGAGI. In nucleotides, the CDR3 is TGTGCCAGCAGTACTCGACATAAATCCTACGAGCAGTACTTC. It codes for CASSTRHKSYEQYF.

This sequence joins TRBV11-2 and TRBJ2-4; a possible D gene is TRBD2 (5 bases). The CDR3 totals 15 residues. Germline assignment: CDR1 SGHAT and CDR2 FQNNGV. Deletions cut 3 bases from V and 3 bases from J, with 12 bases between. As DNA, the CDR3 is TGTGCCAGCAGCTTCGATCTAGCCGGCAAAAACATTCAGTACTTC. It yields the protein CASSFDLAGKNIQYF.